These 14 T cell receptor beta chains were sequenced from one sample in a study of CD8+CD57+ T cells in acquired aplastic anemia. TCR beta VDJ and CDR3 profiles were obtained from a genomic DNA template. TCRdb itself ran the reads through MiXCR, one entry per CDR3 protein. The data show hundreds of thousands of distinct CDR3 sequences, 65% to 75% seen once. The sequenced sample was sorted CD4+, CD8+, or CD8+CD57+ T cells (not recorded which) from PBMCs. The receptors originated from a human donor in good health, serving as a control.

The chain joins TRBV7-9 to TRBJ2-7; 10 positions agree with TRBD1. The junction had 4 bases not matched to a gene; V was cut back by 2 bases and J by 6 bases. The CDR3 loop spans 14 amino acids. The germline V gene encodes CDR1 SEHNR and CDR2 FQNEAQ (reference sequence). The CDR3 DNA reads TGTGCCAGCAGCTTACCGGGACAGGGGTTCGAGCAGTACTTC. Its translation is CASSLPGQGFEQYF.

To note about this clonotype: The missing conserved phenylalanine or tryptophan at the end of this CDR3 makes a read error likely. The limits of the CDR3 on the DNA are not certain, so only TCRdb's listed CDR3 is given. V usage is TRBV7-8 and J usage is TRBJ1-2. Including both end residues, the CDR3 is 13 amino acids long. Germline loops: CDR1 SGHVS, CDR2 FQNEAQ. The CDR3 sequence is CASSLGTSPETQY.

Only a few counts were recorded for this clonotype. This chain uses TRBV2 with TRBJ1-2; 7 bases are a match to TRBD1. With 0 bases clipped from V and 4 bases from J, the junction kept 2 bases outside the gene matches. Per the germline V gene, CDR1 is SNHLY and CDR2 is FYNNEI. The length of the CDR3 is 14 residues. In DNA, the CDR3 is TGTGCCAGCAGTGAAGCGAGGGGGCTCTATGGCTACACCTTC. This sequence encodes CASSEARGLYGYTF.

Here the CDR3 DNA reads TGTGCCAGCAGCTCAGGTAGCGAAGAGACCCAGTACTTC. This encodes CASSSGSEETQYF. This chain connects TRBV7-3 to TRBJ2-5; possible D gene TRBD2, 5 bases. The CDR3 is made up of 13 amino acids. The germline V gene encodes CDR1 SGHTA and CDR2 FQGTGA. Trimming removed 4 bases at V and 3 bases at J, with 9 bases between.

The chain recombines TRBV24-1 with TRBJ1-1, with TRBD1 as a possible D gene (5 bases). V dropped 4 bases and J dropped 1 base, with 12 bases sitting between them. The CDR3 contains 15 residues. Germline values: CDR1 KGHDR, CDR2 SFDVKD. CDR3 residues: CATSEGGRKNTEAFF. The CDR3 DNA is TGTGCCACCAGTGAGGGGGGACGGAAGAACACTGAAGCTTTCTTT.

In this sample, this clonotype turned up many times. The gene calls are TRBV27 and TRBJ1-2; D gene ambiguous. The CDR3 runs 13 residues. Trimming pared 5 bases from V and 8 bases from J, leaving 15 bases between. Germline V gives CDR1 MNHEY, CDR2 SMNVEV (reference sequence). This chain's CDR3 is CASSPHTPQGYTF. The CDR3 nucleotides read TGTGCCAGCAGTCCCCACACACCACAAGGCTACACCTTC.

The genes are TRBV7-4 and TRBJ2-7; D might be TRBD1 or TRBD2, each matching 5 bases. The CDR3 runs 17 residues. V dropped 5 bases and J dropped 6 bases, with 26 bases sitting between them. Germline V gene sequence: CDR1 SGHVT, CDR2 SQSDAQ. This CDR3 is CASSQSRARLAGFEQYF. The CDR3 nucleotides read TGTGCCAGCAGCCAATCCAGGGCACGACTGGCGGGTTTCGAGCAGTACTTC.

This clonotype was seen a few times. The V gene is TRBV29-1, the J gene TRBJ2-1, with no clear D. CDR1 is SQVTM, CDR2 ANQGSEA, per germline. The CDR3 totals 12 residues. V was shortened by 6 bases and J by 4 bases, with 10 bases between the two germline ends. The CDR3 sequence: CSVWERYNEQFF. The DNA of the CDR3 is TGCAGCGTGTGGGAAAGGTACAATGAGCAGTTCTTC.

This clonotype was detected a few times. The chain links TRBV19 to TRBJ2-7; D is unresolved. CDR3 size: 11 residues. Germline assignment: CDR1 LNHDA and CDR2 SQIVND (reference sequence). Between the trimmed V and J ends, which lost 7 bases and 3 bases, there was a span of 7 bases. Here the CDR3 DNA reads TGTGCCAGTATAGGCCACTACGAGCAGTACTTC. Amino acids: CASIGHYEQYF. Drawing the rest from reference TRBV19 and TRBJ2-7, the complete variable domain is DGGITQSPKYLFRKEGQNVTLSCEQNLNHDAMYWYRQDPGQGLRLIYYSQIVNDFQKGDIAEGYSVSREKKESFPLTVTSAQKNPTAFYLCASIGHYEQYFGPGTRLTVT.

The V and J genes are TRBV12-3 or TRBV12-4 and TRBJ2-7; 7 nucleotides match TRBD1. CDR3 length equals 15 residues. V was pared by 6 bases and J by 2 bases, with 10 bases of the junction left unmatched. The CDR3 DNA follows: TGTGCCAGCAGCCAAGATCGGGACAGACCCTACGAGCAGTACTTC. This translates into CASSQDRDRPYEQYF.

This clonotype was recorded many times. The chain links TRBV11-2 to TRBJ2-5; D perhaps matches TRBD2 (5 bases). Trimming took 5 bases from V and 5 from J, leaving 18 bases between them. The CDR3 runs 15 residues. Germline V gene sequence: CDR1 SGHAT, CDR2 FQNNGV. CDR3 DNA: TGTGCCAGCAGCCCGGGTATCGGGGAATGGGAGACCCAGTACTTC. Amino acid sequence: CASSPGIGEWETQYF.

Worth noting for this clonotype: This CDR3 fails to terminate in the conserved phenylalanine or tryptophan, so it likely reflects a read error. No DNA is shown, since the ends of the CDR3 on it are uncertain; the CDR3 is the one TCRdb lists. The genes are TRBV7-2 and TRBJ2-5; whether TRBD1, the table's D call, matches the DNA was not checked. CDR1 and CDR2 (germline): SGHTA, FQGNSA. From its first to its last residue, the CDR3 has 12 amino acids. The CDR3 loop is CASSLNGGGRRY.

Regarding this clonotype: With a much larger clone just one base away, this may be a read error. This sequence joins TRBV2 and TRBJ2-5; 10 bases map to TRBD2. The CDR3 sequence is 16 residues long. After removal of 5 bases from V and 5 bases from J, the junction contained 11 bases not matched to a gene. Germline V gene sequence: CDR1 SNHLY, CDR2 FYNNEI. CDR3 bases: TGTGCCAGCAGTTATTCACTAGCGGGGAAGCGGGAGACCCAGTACTTC. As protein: CASSYSLAGKRETQYF.

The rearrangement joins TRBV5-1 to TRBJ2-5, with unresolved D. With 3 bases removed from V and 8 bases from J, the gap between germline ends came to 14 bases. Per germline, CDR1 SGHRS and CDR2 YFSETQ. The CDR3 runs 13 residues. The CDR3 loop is CASSSRQNDTQYF. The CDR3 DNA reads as TGCGCCAGCAGCTCACGGCAGAACGATACCCAGTACTTC.